These T cell receptor beta chains were read from a single sample in a study of blood T cell repertoires in COVID-19. Generated by immunoSEQ multiplex PCR, the TCRdb table keeps only in-frame clones and is missing some. The data contain approximately 100,000 clones, roughly 85% of them seen just once; the ten biggest clones take up 2.5% to 3.5%. Sequenced sample: peripheral blood. All receptors come from a man between 45 and 60 years old in a cohort sampled during active COVID-19. Both conserved end residues are part of each CDR3. The D gene is left open where the match is weak. Clone size is stated in some rows and not others, as once, few, many or a class when expanded.

J | V | size | length | D | DNA | CDR3
TRBJ2-3 | TRBV10-2 | - | 13 | TRBD1 | TGCGCCAGCAGTCAACAGGGGGTAGATACGCAGTATTTT | CASSQQGVDTQYF
TRBJ1-1 | TRBV6-5 | - | 13 | - | TGTGCCAGCAGATCGGGGGGGGCTGCTGAAGCTTTCTTT | CASRSGGAAEAFF
TRBJ1-5 | TRBV12-5 | - | 13 | - | TGTGCTAGTGCCCGAACCGAGGGTCAGCCCCAGCATTTT | CASARTEGQPQHF
TRBJ2-1 | TRBV28 | - | 15 | - | TGTGCCACCCAGATAAGGGACAGACCCAACGGGGGGCAGTTCTTC | CATQIRDRPNGGQFF
TRBJ1-1 | TRBV19 | - | 13 | - | TGTGCCAGTAGTGTCTCCACGAGAACTGAAGCTTTCTTT | CASSVSTRTEAFF
TRBJ1-5 | TRBV7-9 | - | 13 | - | TGTGCCAGCAGCCCGGGGGGTGACCATCCCCAGCATTTT | CASSPGGDHPQHF
TRBJ1-5 | TRBV5-1 | many | 14 | - | TGCGCCAGCAGCAGGACGGGGGGCAATCAGCCCCAGCATTTT | CASSRTGGNQPQHF
TRBJ1-1 | TRBV5-5 | - | 13 | - | TGTGCCAGCAGCTCTAACCCCGGGACTGAAGCTTTCTTT | CASSSNPGTEAFF
TRBJ1-1 | TRBV12-3/TRBV12-4 | - | 12 | TRBD1 | TGTGCCAGCACCCCCGAGACAGGGAGAGCTTTCTTT | CASTPETGRAFF
TRBJ2-5 | TRBV5-4 | few | 16 | TRBD2 | TGTGCCAGCAGCTTCCCCAACGGGGGGGCTTCAGAGACCCAGTACTTC | CASSFPNGGASETQYF
TRBJ1-6 | TRBV15 | once | 16 | TRBD1 | TGTGCCACCAGCAGAGAGCCGAGGACAGGGATAGATCCCCTCCACTTT | CATSREPRTGIDPLHF
TRBJ1-5 | TRBV28 | few | 15 | - | TGTGCCAGCCGCCCCTCGGGAGGGACAAATCAGCCCCAGCATTTT | CASRPSGGTNQPQHF
TRBJ1-1 | TRBV11-2 | - | 19 | - | TGTGCCAGCAGCTTAGTCTCTATCGGTAACAGGGTAGGGAACACTGAAGCTTTCTTT | CASSLVSIGNRVGNTEAFF
TRBJ1-2 | TRBV15 | - | 15 | TRBD1 | TGTGCCACCAGCAGAGTCGGACAGGGATCGAATGGCTACACCTTC | CATSRVGQGSNGYTF
TRBJ1-3 | TRBV10-2 | - | 16 | - | TGCGCCAGCAGTGAGTCGGCGGGGGCGGTGGGAAACACCATATATTTT | CASSESAGAVGNTIYF
TRBJ1-1 | TRBV10-1 | - | 13 | - | TGCGCCAGCAGTGGGACATTGAACACTGAAGCTTTCTTT | CASSGTLNTEAFF
TRBJ1-5 | TRBV7-4 | - | 12 | - | TGTGCCAGCAGCCCCCACAATCAGCCCCAGCATTTT | CASSPHNQPQHF
TRBJ1-5 | TRBV28 | - | 12 | - | TGTGCCAGTCTTATCAGCAATCAGCCCCAGCATTTT | CASLISNQPQHF
TRBJ2-1 | TRBV11-3 | - | 13 | TRBD2 | TGTGCCAGCAGCCCGAGCGGGGGAGTTGAGCAGTTCTTC | CASSPSGGVEQFF
TRBJ1-2 | TRBV18 | - | 13 | - | TGTGCCAGCTCACTGGGCCAAGACTATGGCTACACCTTC | CASSLGQDYGYTF
TRBJ1-3 | TRBV3-1/TRBV3-2 | - | 15 | - | TGTGCCAGCAGCCAGAGAACAGGGCCTGGAAACACCATATATTTT | CASSQRTGPGNTIYF
TRBJ2-3 | TRBV27 | once | 12 | - | TGTGCCAGCAGTCTTCTACAGGGACCGCAGTATTTT | CASSLLQGPQYF
TRBJ2-7 | TRBV21-1 | - | 15 | - | TGTGCCAGCAGCAAACCCGGGGGGCCGCCCTACGAGCAGTACTTC | CASSKPGGPPYEQYF
TRBJ1-5 | TRBV10-3 | - | 13 | - | TGTGCCATCGCGGGGGAACCCCGGGGGCCCCAGCATTTT | CAIAGEPRGPQHF
TRBJ2-2 | TRBV5-1 | once | 14 | TRBD1 | TGCGCCAGCAGCCCTGACAGGGGTGGCGGGGAGCTGTTTTTT | CASSPDRGGGELFF
TRBJ1-4 | TRBV6-5 | few | 12 | - | TGTGCCAGTACAGGGTTGGAGGAAAAACTGTTTTTT | CASTGLEEKLFF
TRBJ2-5 | TRBV3-1/TRBV3-2 | - | 13 | TRBD2 | TGTGCCAGCAGCCAATCGGGGGGGGAGACCCAGTACTTC | CASSQSGGETQYF